This T cell receptor beta chain was sequenced in a study of blood T cell repertoires in COVID-19. Turning to the study itself: There were acute and convalescent COVID-19 samples, and they came from the United States, Italy and Spain. In each case, the material was cDNA or gDNA derived from T cells, B-cell-depleted T cells, or PBMCs.

In the authors' workflow: The assay estimated nucleated cells by amplifying reference gene primers. Here immunoSEQ multiplex PCR was the method, and the copy in TCRdb shows in-frame clones only, minus some. That table furnishes V, J and clone size, whereas the DNA furnished D and trimming. Of some 250,000 clones listed, roughly 85% are singletons. The sequenced sample consisted of peripheral blood. The receptor was derived from a woman aged 18-35 years with acute or convalescent COVID-19.

CDR3 bases: TGTGCCACCAGCAGGGACAAAGACTCATCGGACACCGGGGAGCTGTTTTTT. It translates to CATSRDKDSSDTGELFF. The gene calls are TRBV15 and TRBJ2-2; TRBD1 is a possible D gene (5 bases). The CDR3 covers 17 residues. The germline V gene encodes CDR1 LNHNV and CDR2 YYDKDF (reference sequence). V was shortened by 3 bases and J by 3 bases, with 17 bases between the two germline ends.